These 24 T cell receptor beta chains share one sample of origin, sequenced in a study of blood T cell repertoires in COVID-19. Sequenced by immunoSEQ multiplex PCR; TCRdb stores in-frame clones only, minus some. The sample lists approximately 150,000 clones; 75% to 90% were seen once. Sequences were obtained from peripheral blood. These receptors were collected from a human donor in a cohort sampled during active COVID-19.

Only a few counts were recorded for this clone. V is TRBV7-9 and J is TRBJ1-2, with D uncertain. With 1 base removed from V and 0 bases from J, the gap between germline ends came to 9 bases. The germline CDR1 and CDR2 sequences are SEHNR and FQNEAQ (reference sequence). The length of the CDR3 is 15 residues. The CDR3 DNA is TGTGCCAGCAGCTTAGGGGCCTCAGCTAACTATGGCTACACCTTC. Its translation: CASSLGASANYGYTF.

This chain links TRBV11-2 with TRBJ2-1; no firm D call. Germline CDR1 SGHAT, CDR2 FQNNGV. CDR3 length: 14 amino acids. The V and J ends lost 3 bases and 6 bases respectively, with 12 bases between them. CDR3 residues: CASSLRSSLNEQFF. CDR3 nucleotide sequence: TGTGCCAGCAGCTTGAGGAGTTCCCTCAATGAGCAGTTCTTC.

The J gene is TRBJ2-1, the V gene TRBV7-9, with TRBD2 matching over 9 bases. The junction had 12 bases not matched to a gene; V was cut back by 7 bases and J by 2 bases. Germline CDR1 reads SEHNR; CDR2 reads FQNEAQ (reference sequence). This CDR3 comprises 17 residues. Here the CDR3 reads CASTPLGASGAYNEQFF. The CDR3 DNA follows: TGTGCCAGCACCCCGTTGGGGGCTAGCGGGGCCTACAATGAGCAGTTCTTC.

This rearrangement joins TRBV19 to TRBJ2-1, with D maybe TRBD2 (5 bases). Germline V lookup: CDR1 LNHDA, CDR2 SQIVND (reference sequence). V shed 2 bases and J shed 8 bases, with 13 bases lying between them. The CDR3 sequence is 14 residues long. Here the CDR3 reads CASSISREGDEQFF. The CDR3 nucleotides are TGTGCCAGTAGTATAAGTCGTGAGGGCGATGAGCAGTTCTTC.

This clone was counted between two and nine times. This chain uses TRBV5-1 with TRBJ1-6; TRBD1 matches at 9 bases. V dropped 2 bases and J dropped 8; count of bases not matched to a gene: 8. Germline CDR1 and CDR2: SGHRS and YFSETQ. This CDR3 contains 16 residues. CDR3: CASSLTSTGGHSPLHF. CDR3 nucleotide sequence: TGCGCCAGCAGCTTAACCTCGACAGGGGGGCATTCACCCCTCCACTTT.

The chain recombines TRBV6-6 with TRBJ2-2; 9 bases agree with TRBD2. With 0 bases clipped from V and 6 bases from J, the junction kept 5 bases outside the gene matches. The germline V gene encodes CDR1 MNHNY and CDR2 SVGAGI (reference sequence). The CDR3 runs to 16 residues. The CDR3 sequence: CASSYSTSGSAGELFF. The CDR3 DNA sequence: TGTGCCAGCAGTTACTCGACTAGCGGCTCGGCCGGGGAGCTGTTTTTT.

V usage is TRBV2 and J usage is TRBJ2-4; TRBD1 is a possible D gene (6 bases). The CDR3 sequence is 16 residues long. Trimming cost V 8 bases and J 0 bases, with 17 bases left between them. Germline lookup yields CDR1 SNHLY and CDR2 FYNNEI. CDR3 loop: CASLSLGAKAKNIQYF. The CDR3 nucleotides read TGTGCCAGCCTTTCCCTGGGGGCGAAAGCCAAAAACATTCAGTACTTC.

The CDR3 DNA reads as TGTGCCTGGAGTGTAGACACAGGTCAGCCCCAGCATTTT. Translated, it gives CAWSVDTGQPQHF. The V and J genes are TRBV30 and TRBJ1-5, with D maybe TRBD1 (5 bases). The CDR3 is 13 amino acids. V was trimmed by 0 bases and J by 6 bases, leaving 9 bases between them. CDR1 is GTSNPN, CDR2 SVGIG, per germline (reference sequence). Complete variable domain (other parts from reference TRBV30 and TRBJ1-5): SQTIHQWPATLVQPVGSPLSLECTVEGTSNPNLYWYRQAAGRGLQLLFYSVGIGQISSEVPQNLSASRPQDRQFILSSKKLLLSDSGFYLCAWSVDTGQPQHFGDGTRLSIL.

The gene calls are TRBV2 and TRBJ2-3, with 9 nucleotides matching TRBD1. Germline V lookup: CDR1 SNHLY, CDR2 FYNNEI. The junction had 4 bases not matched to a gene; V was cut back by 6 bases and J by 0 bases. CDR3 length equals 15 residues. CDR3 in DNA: TGTGCCAGCAGCCTGGACAGGGGAAGCACAGATACGCAGTATTTT. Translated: CASSLDRGSTDTQYF.

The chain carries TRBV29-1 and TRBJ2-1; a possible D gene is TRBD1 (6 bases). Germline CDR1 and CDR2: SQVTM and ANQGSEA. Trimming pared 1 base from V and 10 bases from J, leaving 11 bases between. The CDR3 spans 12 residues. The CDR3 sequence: CSVEGGTQEQFF. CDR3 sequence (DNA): TGCAGCGTTGAAGGGGGGACACAAGAGCAGTTCTTC.

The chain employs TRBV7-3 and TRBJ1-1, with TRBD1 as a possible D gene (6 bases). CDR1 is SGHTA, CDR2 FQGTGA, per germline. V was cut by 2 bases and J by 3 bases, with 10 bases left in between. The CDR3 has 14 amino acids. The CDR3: CASSLQGQDTEAFF. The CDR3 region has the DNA TGTGCCAGCAGCTTACAGGGGCAGGACACTGAAGCTTTCTTT. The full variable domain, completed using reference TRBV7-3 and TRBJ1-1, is GAGVSQTPSNKVTEKGKYVELRCDPISGHTALYWYRQSLGQGPEFLIYFQGTGAADDSGLPNDRFFAVRPEGSVSTLKIQRTERGDSAVYLCASSLQGQDTEAFFGQGTRLTVV.

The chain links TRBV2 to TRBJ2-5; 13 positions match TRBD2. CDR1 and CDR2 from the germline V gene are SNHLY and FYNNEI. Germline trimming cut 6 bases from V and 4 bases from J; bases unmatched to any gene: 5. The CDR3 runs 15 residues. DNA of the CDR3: TGTGCCAGCAGGATGGGACTAGCGGGATTAGAGACCCAGTACTTC. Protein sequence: CASRMGLAGLETQYF.

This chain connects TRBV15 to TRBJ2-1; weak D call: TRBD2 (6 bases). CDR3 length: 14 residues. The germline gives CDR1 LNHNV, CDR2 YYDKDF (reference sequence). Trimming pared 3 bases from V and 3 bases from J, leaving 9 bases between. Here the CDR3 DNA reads TGTGCCACCAGCAGGGAGGGTAACTACAATGAGCAGTTCTTC. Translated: CATSREGNYNEQFF.

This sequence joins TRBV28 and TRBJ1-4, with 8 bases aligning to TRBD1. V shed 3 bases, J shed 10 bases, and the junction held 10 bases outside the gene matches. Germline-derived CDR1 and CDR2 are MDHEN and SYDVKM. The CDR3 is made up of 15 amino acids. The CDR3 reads CASSFSGQGSGKLFF. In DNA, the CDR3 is TGTGCCAGCAGTTTTTCCGGACAGGGTTCGGGAAAACTGTTTTTT. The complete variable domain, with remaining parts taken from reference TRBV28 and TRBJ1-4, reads DVKVTQSSRYLVKRTGEKVFLECVQDMDHENMFWYRQDPGLGLRLIYFSYDVKMKEKGDIPEGYSVSREKKERFSLILESASTNQTSMYLCASSFSGQGSGKLFFGSGTQLSVL.

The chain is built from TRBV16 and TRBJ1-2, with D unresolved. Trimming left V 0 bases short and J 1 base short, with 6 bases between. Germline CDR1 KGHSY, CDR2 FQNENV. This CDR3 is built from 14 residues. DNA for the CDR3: TGTGCCAGCAGCCAATCATCAAATAACTATGGCTACACCTTC. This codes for CASSQSSNNYGYTF.

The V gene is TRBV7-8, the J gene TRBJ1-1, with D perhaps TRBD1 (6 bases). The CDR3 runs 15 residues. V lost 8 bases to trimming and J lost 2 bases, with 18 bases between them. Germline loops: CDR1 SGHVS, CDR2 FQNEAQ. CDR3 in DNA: TGTGCCAGCTTCACCAGGGGAGATTCTAACACTGAAGCTTTCTTT. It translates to CASFTRGDSNTEAFF. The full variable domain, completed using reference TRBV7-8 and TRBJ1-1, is GAGVSQSPRYKVAKRGQDVALRCDPISGHVSLFWYQQALGQGPEFLTYFQNEAQLDKSGLPSDRFFAERPEGSVSTLKIQRTQQEDSAVYLCASFTRGDSNTEAFFGQGTRLTVV.

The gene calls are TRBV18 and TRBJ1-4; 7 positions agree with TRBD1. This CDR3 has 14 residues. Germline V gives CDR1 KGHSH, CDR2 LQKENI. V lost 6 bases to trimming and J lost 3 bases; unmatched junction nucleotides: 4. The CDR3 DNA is TGTGCCAGCTCGCCAGGGGGGGCTAATGAAAAACTGTTTTTT. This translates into CASSPGGANEKLFF.

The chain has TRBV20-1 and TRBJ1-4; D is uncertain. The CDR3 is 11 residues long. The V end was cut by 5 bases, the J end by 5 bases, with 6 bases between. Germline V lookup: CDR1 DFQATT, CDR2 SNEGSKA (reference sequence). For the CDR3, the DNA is TGCAGTGCTTCACTGAATGAAAAACTGTTTTTT. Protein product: CSASLNEKLFF.

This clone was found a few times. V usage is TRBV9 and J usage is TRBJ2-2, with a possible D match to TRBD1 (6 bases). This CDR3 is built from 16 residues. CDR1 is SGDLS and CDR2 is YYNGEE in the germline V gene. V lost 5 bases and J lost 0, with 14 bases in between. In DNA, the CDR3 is TGTGCCAGCAGACAGGGCCCCACTCCGAACACCGGGGAGCTGTTTTTT. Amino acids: CASRQGPTPNTGELFF.

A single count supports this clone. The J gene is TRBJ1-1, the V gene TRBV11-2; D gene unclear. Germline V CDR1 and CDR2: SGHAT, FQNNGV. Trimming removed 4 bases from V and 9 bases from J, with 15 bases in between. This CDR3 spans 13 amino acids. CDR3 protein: CASSSPPFSQAFF. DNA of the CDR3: TGTGCCAGCAGCTCACCTCCGTTTAGCCAAGCTTTCTTT.

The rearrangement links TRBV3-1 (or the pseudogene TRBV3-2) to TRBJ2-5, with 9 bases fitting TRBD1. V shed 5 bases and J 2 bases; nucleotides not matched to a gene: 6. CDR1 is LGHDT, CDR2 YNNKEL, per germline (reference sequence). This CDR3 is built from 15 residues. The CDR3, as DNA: TGTGCCAGCAGCGATGGGACAGGGCCACAAGAGACCCAGTACTTC. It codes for CASSDGTGPQETQYF.

This CDR3 is CASSSGGIYEQYV. Here the CDR3 DNA reads TGCGCCAGCAGTAGTGGAGGGATTTACGAGCAGTACGTC. This chain links TRBV10-2 with TRBJ2-7, with D possibly matching TRBD2 (6 bases). The germline V and J ends were trimmed by 5 bases and 4 bases, with 12 bases remaining between them. Germline CDR1 is WSHSY and CDR2 is SAAADI. There are 13 residues in the CDR3.

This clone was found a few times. In DNA form, the CDR3 reads TGTGCCAGCAGCCCCCGGGACAGGGGGCCTTATGGCTACACCTTC. Translated: CASSPRDRGPYGYTF. The rearrangement links TRBV5-4 to TRBJ1-2; 12 bases are a match to TRBD1. The CDR3 loop spans 15 amino acids. The germline V gene has CDR1 SGHNT and CDR2 YYREEE (reference sequence). The V and J ends lost 4 bases and 5 bases, in that order; junction bases with no gene match: 6.

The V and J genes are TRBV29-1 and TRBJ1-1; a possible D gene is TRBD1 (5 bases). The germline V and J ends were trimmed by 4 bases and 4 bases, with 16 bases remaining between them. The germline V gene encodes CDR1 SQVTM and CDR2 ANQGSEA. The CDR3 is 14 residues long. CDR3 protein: CSVGQGSLGTEAFF. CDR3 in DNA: TGCAGCGTTGGGCAGGGATCTTTGGGCACTGAAGCTTTCTTT.